This T cell receptor beta chain stems from a study of T cells expressing NK-cell markers. Overall study context: Beta-chain profiling covered CD3+CD56+NKG2C+, CD3+CD56+NKG2C- and CD3+CD56-NKG2C+ sorted subsets. One of the eight sequenced donors was seronegative, whereas the other seven were HCMV-seropositive. Overall study findings and caveats: A range of roughly 1.0-8% of CD8+ T cells consisted of dominant NKG2C+ clonotypes in 5 or 6 donors. In a handful of donors, dominant clonotypes made up roughly 28.3-65% of CD3+CD56-NKG2C+ cells.

Per the germline V gene, CDR1 is SGHTA and CDR2 is FQGTGA. This CDR3 contains 14 residues. To note about this clonotype: Its antigen is not identified.

TCRdb reprocessed the 5' RACE reads and stores each CDR3 protein as one record, lacking DNA. This sample's table reports about 170,000 distinct CDR3 sequences. The sequencing sample was made of blood T cells: a sorted CD56 or NKG2C T cell subset, CD4+ or CD8+ T cells, or bulk PBMC T cells (not recorded which). The TCR was taken from a man aged 18-70 years in good health. This chain joins TRBV7-3 and TRBJ1-6. CDR3 amino acids: CASSSRVDNSPLHF.